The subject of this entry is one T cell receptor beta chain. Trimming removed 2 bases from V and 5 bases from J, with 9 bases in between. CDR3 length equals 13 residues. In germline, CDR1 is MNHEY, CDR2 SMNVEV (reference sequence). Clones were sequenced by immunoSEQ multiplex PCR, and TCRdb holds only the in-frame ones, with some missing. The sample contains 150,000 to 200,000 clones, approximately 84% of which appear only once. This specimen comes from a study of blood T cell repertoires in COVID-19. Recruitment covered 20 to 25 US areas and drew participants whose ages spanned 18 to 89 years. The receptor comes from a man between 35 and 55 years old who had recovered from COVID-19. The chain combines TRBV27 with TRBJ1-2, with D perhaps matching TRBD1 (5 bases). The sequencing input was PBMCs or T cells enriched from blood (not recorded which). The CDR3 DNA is TGTGCCAGCAGTTTAACAGGAAGATATGGCTACACCTTC. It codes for CASSLTGRYGYTF.